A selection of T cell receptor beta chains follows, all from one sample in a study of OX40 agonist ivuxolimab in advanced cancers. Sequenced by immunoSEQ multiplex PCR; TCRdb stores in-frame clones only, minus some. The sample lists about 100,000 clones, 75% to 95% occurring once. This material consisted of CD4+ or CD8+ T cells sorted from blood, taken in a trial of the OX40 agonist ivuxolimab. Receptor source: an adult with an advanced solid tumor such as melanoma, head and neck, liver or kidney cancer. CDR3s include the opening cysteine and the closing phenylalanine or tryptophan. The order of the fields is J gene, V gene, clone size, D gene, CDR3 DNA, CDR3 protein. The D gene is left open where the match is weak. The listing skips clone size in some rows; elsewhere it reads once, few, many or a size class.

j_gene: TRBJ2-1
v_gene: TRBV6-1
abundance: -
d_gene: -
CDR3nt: TGTGCCAGCACCGAGCCGAGGGAGGAGCAGTTCTTC
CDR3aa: CASTEPREEQFF

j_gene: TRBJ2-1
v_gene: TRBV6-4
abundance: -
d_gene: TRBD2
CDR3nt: TGTGCCAGCAGTGTTGGAGGACTAGCGGGAGGTGAGCAGTTCTTC
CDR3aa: CASSVGGLAGGEQFF

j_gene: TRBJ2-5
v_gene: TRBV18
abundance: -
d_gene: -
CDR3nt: TGTGCCAGCTCACCAGGGCGTGGGCAAGAGACCCAGTACTTC
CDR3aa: CASSPGRGQETQYF

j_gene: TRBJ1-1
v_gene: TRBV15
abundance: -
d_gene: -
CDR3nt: TGTGCCACCAGCAGAGATCCAAGGCTTACTGAAGCTTTCTTT
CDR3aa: CATSRDPRLTEAFF

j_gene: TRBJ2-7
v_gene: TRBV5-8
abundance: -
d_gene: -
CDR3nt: TGTGCCAGCAGCAATGGACAGACCTACGAGCAGTACTTC
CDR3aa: CASSNGQTYEQYF

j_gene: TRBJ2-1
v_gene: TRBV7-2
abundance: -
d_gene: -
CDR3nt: TGTGCCAGCAGCGACGGCAGGGGCGCCTACAATGAGCAGTTCTTC
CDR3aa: CASSDGRGAYNEQFF

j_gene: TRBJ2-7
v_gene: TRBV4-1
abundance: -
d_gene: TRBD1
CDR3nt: TGCGCCAGCAGCCCTACAGACTTCATAGGGGGCGCTTCCTACGGGCAGTACTTC
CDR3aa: CASSPTDFIGGASYGQYF

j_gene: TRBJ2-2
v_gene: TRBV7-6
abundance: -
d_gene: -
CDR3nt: TGTGCCAGCAGCTCCCTCCACGGGGAGCTGTTTTTT
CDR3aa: CASSSLHGELFF

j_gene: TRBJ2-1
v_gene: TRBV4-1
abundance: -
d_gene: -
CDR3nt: TGCGCCAGCAGCCAAGATCCCGCGAAGGATGAGCAGTTCTTC
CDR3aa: CASSQDPAKDEQFF

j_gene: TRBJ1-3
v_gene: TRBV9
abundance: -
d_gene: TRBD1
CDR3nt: TGTGCCAGCAGCGGGACAGGGACTGGAAACACCATATATTTT
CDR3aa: CASSGTGTGNTIYF

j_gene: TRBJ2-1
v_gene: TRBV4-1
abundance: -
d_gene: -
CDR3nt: TGCGCCAGCGGGAGTTACAATGAGCAGTTCTTC
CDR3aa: CASGSYNEQFF

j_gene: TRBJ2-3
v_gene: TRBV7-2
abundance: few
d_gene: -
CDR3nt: TGTGCCAGCAGCTTGGGATTCCTCACAGATACGCAGTATTTT
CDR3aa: CASSLGFLTDTQYF

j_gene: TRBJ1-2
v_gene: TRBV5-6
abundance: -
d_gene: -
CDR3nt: TGTGCCAGCAGCAACACTGGGGGGGACGGCTACACCTTC
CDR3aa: CASSNTGGDGYTF

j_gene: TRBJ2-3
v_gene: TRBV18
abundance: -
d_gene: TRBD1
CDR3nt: TGTGCCAGCTCACCAAGGACAGGGTGGGATACGCAGTATTTT
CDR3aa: CASSPRTGWDTQYF

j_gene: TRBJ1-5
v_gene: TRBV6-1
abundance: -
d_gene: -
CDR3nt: TGTGCCAGCAGTGAAGCGCTTCGACTGAGCCAGGGGCCTTTTAGCAATCAGCCCCAGCATTTT
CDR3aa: CASSEALRLSQGPFSNQPQHF

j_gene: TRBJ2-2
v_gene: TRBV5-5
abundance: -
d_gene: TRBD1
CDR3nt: TGTGCCAGCAGCTTCGATACCCAGGGGGCGCGCACCGGGGAGCTGTTTTTT
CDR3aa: CASSFDTQGARTGELFF

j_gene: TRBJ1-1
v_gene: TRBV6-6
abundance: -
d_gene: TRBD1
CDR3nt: TGTGCCAGCAGTTTCTCAGGGGGAACGGCTTTCTTT
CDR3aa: CASSFSGGTAFF

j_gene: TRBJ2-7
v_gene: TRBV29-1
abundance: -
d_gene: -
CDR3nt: TGCAGCGTTGAAAAGGACAGTCGGCCCACCTACGAGCAGTACTTC
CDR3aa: CSVEKDSRPTYEQYF

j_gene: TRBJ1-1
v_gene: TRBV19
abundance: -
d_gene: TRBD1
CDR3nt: TGTGCCAGTAGTACTGGGACAGCGAACACTGAAGCTTTCTTT
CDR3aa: CASSTGTANTEAFF

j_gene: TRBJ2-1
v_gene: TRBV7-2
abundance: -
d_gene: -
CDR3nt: TGTGCCAGCAGGAAAACTAGAGGGTGGGGAAGTGAGCAGTTCTTC
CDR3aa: CASRKTRGWGSEQFF

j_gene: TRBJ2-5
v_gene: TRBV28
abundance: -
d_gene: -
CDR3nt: TGTGCCAGCAGCCTCGGGTTTTTACAAGAGACCCAGTACTTC
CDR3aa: CASSLGFLQETQYF

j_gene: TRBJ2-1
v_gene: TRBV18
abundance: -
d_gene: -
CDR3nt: TGTGCCAGCTCACCACCGGCTCTAGCTCTCAATGAGCAGTTCTTC
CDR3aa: CASSPPALALNEQFF

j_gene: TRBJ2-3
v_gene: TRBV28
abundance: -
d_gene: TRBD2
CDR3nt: TGTGCCAGCAGCACACTAGCGCGGGGCTCAGATACGCAGTATTTT
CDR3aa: CASSTLARGSDTQYF

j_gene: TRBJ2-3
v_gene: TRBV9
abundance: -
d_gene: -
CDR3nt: TGTGCCAGCAGCCGGACAAGTGGCACAGATACGCAGTATTTT
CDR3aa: CASSRTSGTDTQYF

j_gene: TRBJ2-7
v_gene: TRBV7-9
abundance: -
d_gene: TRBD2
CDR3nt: TGTGCCAGCAGCCAGGGACTAGTATCTTACGAGCAGTACTTC
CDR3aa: CASSQGLVSYEQYF

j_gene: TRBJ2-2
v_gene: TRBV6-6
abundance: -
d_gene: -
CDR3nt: TGTGCCAGCAGTTCCCGTGTATTCGGGGAGCTGTTTTTT
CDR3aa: CASSSRVFGELFF

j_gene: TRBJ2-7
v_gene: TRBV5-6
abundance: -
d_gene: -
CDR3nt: TGTGCCAGCAGCTTGGTTGGGAACTACTACGAGCAGTACTTC
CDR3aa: CASSLVGNYYEQYF

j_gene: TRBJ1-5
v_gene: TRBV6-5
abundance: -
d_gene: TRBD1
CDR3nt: TGTGCCAGCAGAAGACAGGGACTTTATCAGCCCCAGCATTTT
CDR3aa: CASRRQGLYQPQHF

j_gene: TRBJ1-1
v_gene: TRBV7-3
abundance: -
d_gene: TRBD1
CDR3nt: TGTGCCAGCAGCTTAAGGGACAGGGCTCAGGGCACTGAAGCTTTCTTT
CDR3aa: CASSLRDRAQGTEAFF

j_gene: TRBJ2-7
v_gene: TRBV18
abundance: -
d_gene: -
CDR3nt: TGTGCCAGCTCACCACCATCCCGGATTTCCTACGAGCAGTACTTC
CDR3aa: CASSPPSRISYEQYF

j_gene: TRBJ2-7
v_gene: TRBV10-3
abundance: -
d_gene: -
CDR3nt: TGTGCCATCAGTGAGTCTATAACAGACTACGAGCAGTACTTC
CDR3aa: CAISESITDYEQYF

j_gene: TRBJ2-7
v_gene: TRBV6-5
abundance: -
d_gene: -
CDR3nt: TGTGCCAGCAGTTGGACTCGTGACTCCTACGAGCAGTACTTC
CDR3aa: CASSWTRDSYEQYF

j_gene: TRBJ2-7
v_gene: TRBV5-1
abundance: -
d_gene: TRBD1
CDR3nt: TGCGCCAGCAGCTTGGTCATGACAGGGCTGTCCTACGAGCAGTACTTC
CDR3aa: CASSLVMTGLSYEQYF

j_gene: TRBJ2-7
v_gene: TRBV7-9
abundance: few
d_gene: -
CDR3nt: TGTGCCAGCAGCTTCTGGACCTACGAGCAGTACTTC
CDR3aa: CASSFWTYEQYF

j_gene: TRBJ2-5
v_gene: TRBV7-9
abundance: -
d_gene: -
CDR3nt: TGTGCCAGCAGCTTAGTTGTGGAGACCCAGTACTTC
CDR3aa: CASSLVVETQYF

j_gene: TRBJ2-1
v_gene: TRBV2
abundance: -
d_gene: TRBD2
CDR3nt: TGTGCCAGCAGTGAGCCTCGGCGCCGTGGGAGGGGATACAATGAGCAGTTCTTC
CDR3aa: CASSEPRRRGRGYNEQFF

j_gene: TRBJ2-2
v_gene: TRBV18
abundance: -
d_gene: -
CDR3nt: TGTGCCAGCTCACCGGTAGCGGCGCAGAACACCGGGGAGCTGTTTTTT
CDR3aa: CASSPVAAQNTGELFF

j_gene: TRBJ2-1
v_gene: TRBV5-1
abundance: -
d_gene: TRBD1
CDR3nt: TGCGCCAGCAGCCGAACAAGGACAGGGCTTAGGTCCTACAATGAGCAGTTCTTC
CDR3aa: CASSRTRTGLRSYNEQFF

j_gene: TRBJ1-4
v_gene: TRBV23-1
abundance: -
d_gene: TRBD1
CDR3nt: TGCGCCAGCAGTCAAGCCAGGGGGCGTAGTGAAAAACTGTTTTTT
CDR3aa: CASSQARGRSEKLFF

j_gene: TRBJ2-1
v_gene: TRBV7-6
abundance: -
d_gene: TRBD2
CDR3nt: TGTGCCAGCAGCTTATCGGTTAGCGGGAGCCGGGGTTCAAGCTCCTACAATGAGCAGTTCTTC
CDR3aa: CASSLSVSGSRGSSSYNEQFF

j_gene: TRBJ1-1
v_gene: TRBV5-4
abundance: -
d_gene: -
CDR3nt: TGTGCCAGCAGTCGGAGACAGCTGAACACTGAAGCTTTCTTT
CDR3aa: CASSRRQLNTEAFF

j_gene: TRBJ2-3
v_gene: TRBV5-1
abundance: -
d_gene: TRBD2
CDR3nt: TGCGCCAGCAGCTTACCCGGGACTAGCGGGAGCACAGATACGCAGTATTTT
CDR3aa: CASSLPGTSGSTDTQYF

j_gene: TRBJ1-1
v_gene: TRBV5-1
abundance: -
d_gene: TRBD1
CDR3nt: TGCGCCAGCAGCTTGGAACCAGGGGGGAACACTGAAGCTTTCTTT
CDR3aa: CASSLEPGGNTEAFF

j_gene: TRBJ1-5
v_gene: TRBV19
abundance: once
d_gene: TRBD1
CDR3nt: TGTGCCAGTAAAAGGGGGCTTGGGGGCAATCAGCCCCAGCATTTT
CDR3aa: CASKRGLGGNQPQHF

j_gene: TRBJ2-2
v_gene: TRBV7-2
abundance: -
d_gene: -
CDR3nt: TGTGCCAGCAGCTTCGGACCCCTGAACACCGGGGAGCTGTTTTTT
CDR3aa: CASSFGPLNTGELFF

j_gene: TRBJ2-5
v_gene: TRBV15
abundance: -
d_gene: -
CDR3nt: TGTGCCACCAGCAGAGATGGGGTAGTAGTAGAGACCCAGTACTTC
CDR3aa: CATSRDGVVVETQYF

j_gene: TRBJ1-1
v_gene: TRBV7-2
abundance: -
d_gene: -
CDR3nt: TGTGCCAGCAGCTGGGGCCCAGGGTCGATCGCTGAAGCTTTCTTT
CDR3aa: CASSWGPGSIAEAFF

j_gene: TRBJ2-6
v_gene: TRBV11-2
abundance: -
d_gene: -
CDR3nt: TGTGCCAGCAGCTTAGAACCCCTAGCGTTCGGGGCCAACGTCCTGACTTTC
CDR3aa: CASSLEPLAFGANVLTF

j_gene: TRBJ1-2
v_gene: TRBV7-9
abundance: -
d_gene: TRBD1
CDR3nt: TGTGCCAGCAGCTTAGAAGGGGGCGGCCCCTATGGCTACACCTTC
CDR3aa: CASSLEGGGPYGYTF

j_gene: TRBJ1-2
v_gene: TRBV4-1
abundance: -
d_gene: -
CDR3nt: TGCGCCAGCAGCCCAGCGGGGGCAGGGCTTATCGGCTACACCTTC
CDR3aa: CASSPAGAGLIGYTF

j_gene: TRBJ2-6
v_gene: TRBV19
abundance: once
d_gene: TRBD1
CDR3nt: TGTGCCAGTACATCCGGACAGGGGTTCGGGGCCAACGTCCTGACTTTC
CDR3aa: CASTSGQGFGANVLTF

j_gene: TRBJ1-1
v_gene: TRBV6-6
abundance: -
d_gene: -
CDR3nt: TGTGCCAGCAGAGGGATGGGCACTGAAGCTTTCTTT
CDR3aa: CASRGMGTEAFF

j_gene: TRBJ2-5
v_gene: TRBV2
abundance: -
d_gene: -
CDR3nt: TGTGCCAGCAGTGATGCGGGCGGGGAAGAGACCCAGTACTTC
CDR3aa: CASSDAGGEETQYF

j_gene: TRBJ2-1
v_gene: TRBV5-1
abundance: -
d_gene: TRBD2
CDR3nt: TGCGCCAGCCGGACTAGCGGGAGCTCCTACAATGAGCAGTTCTTC
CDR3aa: CASRTSGSSYNEQFF

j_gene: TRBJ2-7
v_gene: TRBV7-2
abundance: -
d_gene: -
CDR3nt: TGTGCCAGCAGCCCCGACAGTACCTACGAGCAGTACTTC
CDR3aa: CASSPDSTYEQYF

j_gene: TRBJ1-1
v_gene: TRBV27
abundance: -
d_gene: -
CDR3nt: TGTGCCAGCAGGACACGGAACACTGAAGCTTTCTTT
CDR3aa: CASRTRNTEAFF

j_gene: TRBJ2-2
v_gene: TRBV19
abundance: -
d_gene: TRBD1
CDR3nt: TGTGCCAGTAGTATCGGACAGGGGCGGAACACCGGGGAGCTGTTTTTT
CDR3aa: CASSIGQGRNTGELFF

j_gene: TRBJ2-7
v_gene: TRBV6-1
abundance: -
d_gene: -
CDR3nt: TGTGCCACACAAGAGACCGTCTACGAGCAGTACTTC
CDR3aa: CATQETVYEQYF

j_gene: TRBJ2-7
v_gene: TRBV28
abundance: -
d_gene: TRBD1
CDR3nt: TGTGCCAGCAGTCGTGGACAGGGGGTTAACGAGCAGTACTTC
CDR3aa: CASSRGQGVNEQYF

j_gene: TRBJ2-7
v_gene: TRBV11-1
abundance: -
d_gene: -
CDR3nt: TGTGCCAGCAGCTTAGCGGCCCTCCCAGCTGCGGAGCAGTACTTC
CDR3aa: CASSLAALPAAEQYF